One sample yielded the 30 T cell receptor beta chains listed below, sequenced in a study of T-cell memory formation after mild COVID-19. Each CDR3 protein is one row after TCRdb ran MiXCR on the 5' RACE reads. The sample records roughly 150,000 distinct CDR3 sequences, roughly 13% being singletons. Material: PBMCs or a T cell subset sorted from them (not recorded which). The receptors derive from a man aged 18 to 35 who had mild COVID-19 (a few samples of this study predate the infection). Cell type and time point are not known.

V gene TRBV5-1 combines with J gene TRBJ2-3, with unresolved D. This CDR3 is 12 amino acids long. CDR1 and CDR2 from the germline V gene are SGHRS and YFSETQ. The ends were cut back, 4 bases at V and 3 bases at J, with 6 bases in the middle. CDR3 amino acids: CASSAQTDTQYF. CDR3 sequence (DNA): TGCGCCAGCAGCGCCCAGACAGATACGCAGTATTTT.

This sequence joins TRBV7-6 and TRBJ2-5; D may be TRBD1 (7 bases). In germline, CDR1 is SGHVS, CDR2 FNYEAQ. The CDR3 runs 17 residues. Trimming stripped 0 bases from V and 5 bases from J, with 19 bases between. CDR3 in DNA: TGTGCCAGCAGCTTAGCCCGTTGGAGGGGGCGCGGGGAGACCCAGTACTTC. Protein: CASSLARWRGRGETQYF. The variable domain in full, completed from reference TRBV7-6 and TRBJ2-5, reads GAGVSQSPRYKVTKRGQDVALRCDPISGHVSLYWYRQALGQGPEFLTYFNYEAQQDKSGLPNDRFSAERPEGSISTLTIQRTEQRDSAMYRCASSLARWRGRGETQYFGPGTRLLVL.

This clonotype turned up a few times. The rearrangement uses TRBV11-3 and TRBJ2-3; possible D gene TRBD2, 5 bases. The CDR3 is 13 amino acids. Trimming stripped 5 bases from V and 7 bases from J, with 13 bases between. CDR1 is SGHNT, CDR2 YENEEA, per germline. CDR3 region: CASSIVSGNTQYF. As DNA, the CDR3 is TGTGCCAGCAGCATAGTAAGCGGCAATACGCAGTATTTT. Complete variable domain (other parts from reference TRBV11-3 and TRBJ2-3): EAGVVQSPRYKIIEKKQPVAFWCNPISGHNTLYWYLQNLGQGPELLIRYENEEAVDDSQLPKDRFSAERLKGVDSTLKIQPAELGDSAVYLCASSIVSGNTQYFGPGTRLTVL.

This clonotype was seen a handful of times. This sequence joins TRBV7-8 and TRBJ2-1; TRBD1 aligns across 8 bases. The J segment lost 10 bases and the V segment lost 4 bases, leaving 9 bases of the junction unmatched. Germline CDR1 reads SGHVS; CDR2 reads FQNEAQ. The CDR3 contains 14 residues. CDR3 sequence (DNA): TGTGCCAGCAGCTCCTGGACAGGGCGAGGAGAGCAGTTCTTC. As protein: CASSSWTGRGEQFF.

The V call is TRBV7-2, the J call TRBJ2-1, with a possible D match to TRBD2 (6 bases). Germline V lookup: CDR1 SGHTA, CDR2 FQGNSA. The length of the CDR3 is 14 residues. The V end was cut by 6 bases, the J end by 3 bases, with 12 bases between. The CDR3 DNA reads as TGTGCCAGCAGGGGGCGGGGCTACTACAATGAGCAGTTCTTC. Amino acid sequence: CASRGRGYYNEQFF.

This clonotype was detected ten times or more. This chain links TRBV15 with TRBJ2-6; tentatively, D is TRBD2 (6 bases). This CDR3 has 16 residues. From germline, CDR1 is LNHNV and CDR2 YYDKDF (reference sequence). Trimming removed 5 bases from V and 1 base from J, with 12 bases in between. The CDR3 loop is CATSGGELSGANVLTF. In DNA form, the CDR3 reads TGTGCCACCAGCGGCGGGGAACTATCTGGGGCCAACGTCCTGACTTTC.

The DNA of the CDR3 is TGTGCCACTACGGGACAGTACAATGAGCAGTTCTTC. Translated, it gives CATTGQYNEQFF. J is TRBJ2-1 and V is TRBV10-3; 7 bases match TRBD1. With 10 bases clipped from V and 4 bases from J, the junction kept 4 bases outside the gene matches. This CDR3 has 12 amino acids. The germline V gene has CDR1 ENHRY and CDR2 SYGVKD.

This clonotype was recorded many times. The V gene is TRBV20-1, the J gene TRBJ2-1, with D unclear. Germline assignment: CDR1 DFQATT and CDR2 SNEGSKA (reference sequence). This CDR3 has 11 residues. The V end lost 0 bases, the J end lost 4 bases, and 1 base lay between the germline ends. CDR3 region: CSAREYNEQFF. CDR3 nucleotides: TGCAGTGCTAGAGAATACAATGAGCAGTTCTTC.

The V gene is TRBV7-9, the J gene TRBJ1-4; TRBD1 aligns across 9 bases. From germline, CDR1 is SEHNR and CDR2 FQNEAQ (reference sequence). Trimming removed 1 base from V and 8 bases from J; junction bases left unmatched: 5. The CDR3 is 15 residues long. The CDR3 protein is CASSLGRTGEEKLFF. The DNA of the CDR3 is TGTGCCAGCAGCTTAGGCCGGACAGGGGAAGAAAAACTGTTTTTT.

The chain links TRBV5-6 to TRBJ1-2; no definite D call. The CDR3 is 12 amino acids. CDR1 SGHDT and CDR2 YYEEEE come from the germline V gene. With 1 base removed from V and 8 bases from J, the gap between germline ends came to 9 bases. The CDR3 here is CASSLLLGGYTF. The CDR3 bases are TGTGCCAGCAGCTTGCTACTCGGAGGCTACACCTTC. Based on the CDR3 plus reference TRBV5-6 and TRBJ1-2, the full variable domain is DAGVTQSPTHLIKTRGQQVTLRCSPKSGHDTVSWYQQALGQGPQFIFQYYEEEERQRGNFPDRFSGHQFPNYSSELNVNALLLGDSALYLCASSLLLGGYTFGSGTRLTVV.

This chain joins TRBV7-2 and TRBJ1-2; D may be TRBD1 (6 bases). V was clipped by 6 bases and J by 4 bases, with 12 bases between them. This CDR3 is built from 13 residues. Germline lookup yields CDR1 SGHTA and CDR2 FQGNSA. Here the CDR3 DNA reads TGTGCCAGCAGGGATACAGGGAGCTATGGCTACACCTTC. This gives the protein CASRDTGSYGYTF.

This clonotype was detected only a few times. V gene TRBV7-2 combines with J gene TRBJ1-6; perhaps TRBD1 as D (5 bases). Per germline, CDR1 SGHTA and CDR2 FQGNSA. This CDR3 has 15 residues. Trimming removed 4 bases from V and 8 bases from J, with 15 bases in between. CDR3 nucleotides: TGTGCCAGCAGCTCGTGGAGGAGGGGCGATTCACCCCTCCACTTT. Translation gives CASSSWRRGDSPLHF.

This clonotype was seen more than once but under ten times. The chain recombines TRBV5-6 with TRBJ2-4; D may be TRBD1 (6 bases). Per germline, CDR1 SGHDT and CDR2 YYEEEE. The CDR3 length is 13 residues. Trimming removed 4 bases from V and 7 bases from J, with 12 bases in between. The CDR3 DNA reads TGTGCCAGCAGCAAACAGGGTAGGAACATTCAGTACTTC. Its translation: CASSKQGRNIQYF.

CDR3 amino acids: CASFPRESGNTIYF. In DNA, the CDR3 is TGTGCCAGCTTCCCCAGGGAATCCGGAAACACCATATATTTT. The genes are TRBV5-5 and TRBJ1-3, with TRBD1 as a possible D gene (5 bases). Trimming pared 7 bases from V and 4 bases from J, leaving 15 bases between. This CDR3 spans 14 amino acids. CDR1 and CDR2 (germline): SGHKS, YYEKEE (reference sequence). Using reference TRBV5-5 and TRBJ1-3 for the parts outside the CDR3, the full variable domain is DAGVTQSPTHLIKTRGQQVTLRCSPISGHKSVSWYQQVLGQGPQFIFQYYEKEERGRGNFPDRFSARQFPNYSSELNVNALLLGDSALYLCASFPRESGNTIYFGEGSWLTVV.

The gene calls are TRBV10-3 and TRBJ1-2, with a weak D call TRBD1 (6 bases). From germline, CDR1 is ENHRY and CDR2 SYGVKD. This CDR3 is 15 amino acids long. Between the trimmed V and J ends, which lost 2 bases and 4 bases, there was a span of 14 bases. CDR3 DNA: TGTGCCATCAGTGAGAGAGAGGTGGACAGCTATGGCTACACCTTC. Translation: CAISEREVDSYGYTF.

This clonotype showed up many times. This chain uses TRBV28 with TRBJ2-2, with D perhaps matching TRBD1 (6 bases). Between the trimmed V and J ends, which lost 8 bases and 0 bases, there was a span of 7 bases. The CDR3 has 13 residues. The germline V gene has CDR1 MDHEN and CDR2 SYDVKM. The CDR3 DNA is TGTGCCAGCGGGGGCCCGAACACCGGGGAGCTGTTTTTT. Translated: CASGGPNTGELFF.

In its sample, this clonotype was seen a few times. The rearrangement joins TRBV20-1 to TRBJ2-5, with 9 bases that match TRBD1. Germline V lookup: CDR1 DFQATT, CDR2 SNEGSKA (reference sequence). The CDR3 extends over 14 amino acids. V dropped 2 bases and J dropped 5; count of bases not matched to a gene: 6. CDR3 loop: CSARLTGGWETQYF. The CDR3 DNA reads TGCAGTGCTAGATTAACAGGGGGCTGGGAGACCCAGTACTTC.

This clonotype was seen at least ten times. The chain couples TRBV7-2 to TRBJ1-2; no firm D call. Germline assignment: CDR1 SGHTA and CDR2 FQGNSA. The CDR3 spans 15 residues. V lost 5 bases to trimming and J lost 5 bases, with 18 bases between them. The CDR3 here is CASSDAQGPGYGYTF. Written as DNA, the CDR3 is TGTGCCAGCAGCGACGCCCAAGGCCCCGGGTATGGCTACACCTTC.

There are many counts of this clonotype. The chain carries TRBV5-1 and TRBJ1-6; TRBD1 agrees at 9 bases. V shed 3 bases and J 0 bases; nucleotides not matched to a gene: 4. CDR1 SGHRS and CDR2 YFSETQ come from the germline V gene. The CDR3 extends over 17 amino acids. DNA of the CDR3: TGCGCCAGCAGCTGGGGACAGGGTGGCTCCTATAATTCACCCCTCCACTTT. It yields the protein CASSWGQGGSYNSPLHF.

This clonotype was seen more than once but under ten times. The rearrangement links TRBV19 to TRBJ2-5; D possibly corresponds to TRBD1 (6 bases). V lost 6 bases, J lost 5 bases, and 7 bases lay in between. The CDR3 runs 11 residues. Germline-derived CDR1 and CDR2 are LNHDA and SQIVND (reference sequence). The CDR3 here is CASRDSETQYF. DNA of the CDR3: TGTGCCAGTAGGGACAGCGAGACCCAGTACTTC. Drawing the rest from reference TRBV19 and TRBJ2-5, the complete variable domain is DGGITQSPKYLFRKEGQNVTLSCEQNLNHDAMYWYRQDPGQGLRLIYYSQIVNDFQKGDIAEGYSVSREKKESFPLTVTSAQKNPTAFYLCASRDSETQYFGPGTRLLVL.

In its sample, this clonotype was seen a few times. The chain recombines TRBV7-2 with TRBJ1-6, with a tentative D call TRBD1 (6 bases). V shed 3 bases and J shed 7 bases, with 7 bases lying between them. Germline CDR1 and CDR2: SGHTA and FQGNSA. This CDR3 is 13 amino acids long. The CDR3 region is CASSFQGNSPLHF. The CDR3 DNA reads TGTGCCAGCAGCTTCCAGGGGAATTCACCCCTCCACTTT.

This chain connects TRBV7-9 to TRBJ2-1, with 10 positions matching TRBD2. This CDR3 contains 19 residues. V dropped 5 bases and J dropped 3; count of bases not matched to a gene: 16. CDR1 and CDR2 from the germline V gene are SEHNR and FQNEAQ (reference sequence). CDR3 protein: CASSPAAGAPSGGYNEQFF. The DNA for the CDR3 is TGTGCCAGCAGCCCGGCGGCAGGGGCTCCTAGCGGGGGCTACAATGAGCAGTTCTTC.

In its sample, this clonotype was seen a few times. This sequence joins TRBV29-1 and TRBJ1-1; D gene unclear. Germline lookup yields CDR1 SQVTM and CDR2 ANQGSEA. The CDR3 runs to 12 residues. Trimming cost V 6 bases and J 4 bases, with 12 bases left between them. The CDR3 DNA is TGCAGCGTCGAGAGGGAGGCCACTGAAGCTTTCTTT. Protein product: CSVEREATEAFF.

There are a few counts of this clonotype. This chain connects TRBV7-2 to TRBJ2-1; D is unresolved. V was shortened by 3 bases and J by 10 bases, with 7 bases between the two germline ends. This CDR3 has 11 amino acids. CDR1 and CDR2 from the germline V gene are SGHTA and FQGNSA. As DNA, the CDR3 is TGTGCCAGCAGCTTCTTTGAGGAGCAGTTCTTC. Protein sequence: CASSFFEEQFF.

This clonotype was detected many times. The chain joins TRBV4-1 to TRBJ1-2; D remains unclear. Trimming cost V 1 base and J 0 bases, with 9 bases left between them. CDR3 size: 15 residues. Per the germline V gene, CDR1 is MGHRA and CDR2 is YSYEKL. The chain's CDR3 is CASSQGYGSNYGYTF. CDR3 sequence (DNA): TGCGCCAGCAGCCAAGGGTATGGGTCTAACTATGGCTACACCTTC.

The chain has TRBV5-6 and TRBJ2-7; TRBD1 aligns across 9 bases. V lost 3 bases and J lost 3; bases outside the gene matches: 1. CDR1 is SGHDT, CDR2 YYEEEE, per germline. CDR3 length: 13 residues. As DNA, the CDR3 is TGTGCCAGCAGCTGGGACAGGGACTACGAGCAGTACGTC. It encodes CASSWDRDYEQYV.

This clonotype was seen only a few times. The rearrangement uses TRBV6-5 and TRBJ1-2, with D possibly TRBD1 on 6 matching bases. Looked up from germline, CDR1 is MNHEY and CDR2 is SVGAGI. Trimming stripped 0 bases from V and 5 bases from J, with 19 bases between. This CDR3 has 17 residues. CDR3 DNA: TGTGCCAGCAGTTACTCGAATAGTCCCAGGGGTTTTTATGGCTACACCTTC. The encoded protein is CASSYSNSPRGFYGYTF.

This clonotype was seen a few times. The gene calls are TRBV27 and TRBJ2-3, with 14 nucleotides matching TRBD2. Germline trimming cut 6 bases from V and 7 bases from J; bases unmatched to any gene: 6. There are 15 residues in the CDR3. Germline V gene lookup returns CDR1 MNHEY and CDR2 SMNVEV (reference sequence). CDR3 sequence: CASSRLAGGQNTQYF. The CDR3 DNA reads as TGTGCCAGCAGCAGACTAGCGGGGGGGCAAAATACGCAGTATTTT.

This clonotype was observed a few times. CDR3 residues: CASSLVAGLYNEQFF. DNA of the CDR3: TGTGCCAGCAGCTTAGTAGCGGGGCTATACAATGAGCAGTTCTTC. The chain couples TRBV7-2 to TRBJ2-1; TRBD2 agrees at 8 bases. CDR3 size: 15 residues. Unmatched junction bases numbered 3, after V lost 1 base and J lost 4 bases. Germline CDR1 SGHTA, CDR2 FQGNSA. Full variable domain (remainder filled in from reference TRBV7-2 and TRBJ2-1): GAGVSQSPSNKVTEKGKDVELRCDPISGHTALYWYRQSLGQGLEFLIYFQGNSAPDKSGLPSDRFSAERTGGSVSTLTIQRTQQEDSAVYLCASSLVAGLYNEQFFGPGTRLTVL.

The CDR3 DNA reads as TGTGCCAGCAGCCAAGATACCAGCGGGGTCCTCTACAATGAGCAGTTCTTC. It translates to CASSQDTSGVLYNEQFF. This chain links TRBV4-2 with TRBJ2-1, with TRBD2 identical over 7 bases. The V gene end was trimmed by 0 bases and the J gene end by 3 bases; junction bases not matched to a gene: 8. The CDR3 has 17 amino acids. CDR1 and CDR2 from the germline V gene are LGHNA and YNFKEQ.